The entry below gives a single T cell receptor (beta chain) sequence along with its context. The source of the sample is a study of OX40 agonist ivuxolimab in advanced cancers. TCRdb keeps only in-frame clones here, not all; method: immunoSEQ multiplex PCR. This table has roughly 38,000 clones, 74% appearing once. V shed 1 base and J 6 bases; nucleotides not matched to a gene: 9. Germline V gives CDR1 MNHNY, CDR2 SVGAGI (reference sequence). The CDR3 covers 16 residues. The J gene is TRBJ1-5, the V gene TRBV6-6; 7 nucleotides line up with TRBD1. The receptor comes from an adult with an advanced solid tumor such as melanoma, head and neck, liver or kidney cancer. The sample here was CD4+ or CD8+ T cells sorted from blood, taken in a trial of the OX40 agonist ivuxolimab. The CDR3: CASSYFTDRVGQPQHF. DNA for the CDR3: TGTGCCAGCAGTTACTTCACCGACAGGGTTGGTCAGCCCCAGCATTTT.